These 3 T cell receptor beta chains were sequenced from one sample in a study of T cell responses to AZD1222 COVID-19 vaccine. Measured with immunoSEQ multiplex PCR; TCRdb has only the in-frame clones, and not every one. The sample carries over 130,000 clones, less than 95% recorded once. The sample consisted of peripheral blood, taken 28 days after the second dose of the MenACWY control vaccine. These receptors were taken from an adult who received the MenACWY meningococcal vaccine as a control.

The CDR3 nucleotides are TGTGCCAGCACCCCCCGGGCCGGCTACGAGCAGTACTTC. It specifies CASTPRAGYEQYF. The chain couples TRBV12-3 or TRBV12-4 to TRBJ2-7; no clear D. The CDR3 spans 13 residues. Trimming shortened V by 7 bases and J by 3 bases, and 13 bases separated the two germline ends.

The chain is built from TRBV13 and TRBJ2-7; perhaps TRBD1 as D (6 bases). In germline, CDR1 is PRHDT, CDR2 FYEKMQ (reference sequence). With 0 bases removed from V and 6 bases from J, the gap between germline ends came to 12 bases. The length of the CDR3 is 14 residues. The CDR3 DNA follows: TGTGCCAGCAGCTTAGGTGAGGGGGTCTCCGAGCAGTACTTC. This translates into CASSLGEGVSEQYF.

V and J are TRBV18 and TRBJ1-6, with D perhaps matching TRBD1 (6 bases). V was trimmed by 4 bases and J by 5 bases, leaving 12 bases between them. The CDR3 consists of 15 residues. From germline, CDR1 is KGHSH and CDR2 LQKENI. DNA for the CDR3: TGTGCCAGCTCACAACTACAGGGACATAATTCACCCCTCCACTTT. It codes for CASSQLQGHNSPLHF.